This is a list of T cell receptor beta chains from one sample in a study of cytomegalovirus exposure and HLA in healthy donors. Measured with immunoSEQ multiplex PCR; TCRdb has only the in-frame clones, and not every one. The sample records some 200,000 clones, 75% to 85% being singletons. The sequencing sample was made of PBMCs. Source of these receptors: a woman between 45 and 65 years old in good health and CMV-seropositive. The CDR3 runs from the conserved cysteine through the conserved F or W. A D gene is named only where the DNA matches it firmly. Only some rows state a clone size, as once, few, many or a class for expanded clones.

v_gene,d_gene,abundance,j_gene,CDR3aa,CDR3nt
TRBV28,TRBD2,NA,TRBJ2-3,CASKAGGVDTQYF,TGTGCCAGCAAGGCGGGAGGAGTAGATACGCAGTATTTT
TRBV5-4,TRBD1,NA,TRBJ2-3,CASSVGQGARTDTQYF,TGTGCCAGCAGCGTGGGACAGGGGGCGCGTACAGATACGCAGTATTTT
TRBV28,TRBD1,once,TRBJ2-6,CASKTDRGSGANVLTF,TGTGCCAGCAAAACGGACAGGGGGTCTGGGGCCAACGTCCTGACTTTC
TRBV28,TRBD1,once,TRBJ1-2,CASSPGQGGYGYTF,TGTGCCAGCAGTCCGGGACAGGGTGGTTATGGCTACACCTTC
TRBV6-6,NA,NA,TRBJ2-7,CASSYSRGVTVEQYF,TGTGCCAGCAGTTACTCCAGGGGAGTAACGGTCGAGCAGTACTTC
TRBV28,NA,NA,TRBJ2-7,CASSFGGTESYEQYF,TGTGCCAGCAGTTTTGGGGGGACCGAGTCCTACGAGCAGTACTTC
TRBV5-4,TRBD1,NA,TRBJ1-3,CASSLGTGLTGNTIYF,TGTGCCAGCAGTTTGGGGACAGGACTGACGGGAAACACCATATATTTT
TRBV5-1,NA,once,TRBJ1-1,CASRVSGTEAFF,TGCGCCAGCAGAGTAAGCGGCACTGAAGCTTTCTTT
TRBV2,NA,NA,TRBJ1-5,CASSDRGRQPQHF,TGTGCCAGCAGTGACAGGGGAAGGCAGCCCCAGCATTTT
TRBV14,TRBD1,NA,TRBJ2-7,CASSQDWTGTQYF,TGTGCCAGCAGCCAAGATTGGACAGGAACGCAGTACTTC
TRBV5-1,TRBD1,NA,TRBJ1-1,CASSLGHTNRGNTEAFF,TGCGCCAGCAGCTTGGGCCATACCAACAGGGGGAACACTGAAGCTTTCTTT
TRBV28,TRBD1,few,TRBJ2-7,CASSLWDRVVYEQYF,TGTGCCAGCAGTTTATGGGACAGGGTCGTCTACGAGCAGTACTTC
TRBV28,NA,NA,TRBJ1-5,CASSTGTEGFNQPQHF,TGTGCCAGCTCTACCGGGACGGAGGGCTTCAATCAGCCCCAGCATTTT
TRBV5-1,NA,NA,TRBJ2-1,CASRSAEGGEQFF,TGCGCCAGCAGGTCGGCAGAAGGGGGTGAGCAGTTCTTC
TRBV5-5,TRBD1,NA,TRBJ1-5,CASSWSPGQGLQPQHF,TGTGCCAGCAGCTGGTCTCCGGGACAGGGTCTACAGCCCCAGCATTTT
TRBV19,TRBD1,NA,TRBJ1-4,CASSPQGADEKLFF,TGTGCCAGTAGTCCACAGGGGGCGGATGAAAAACTGTTTTTT
TRBV10-3,TRBD1,NA,TRBJ2-7,CASRPGTVAYEQYF,TGTGCCTCTCGTCCCGGGACAGTTGCCTACGAGCAGTACTTC
TRBV28,TRBD1,NA,TRBJ1-5,CASSRGQGGGQPQHF,TGTGCCAGCAGCCGGGGACAGGGCGGGGGACAGCCCCAGCATTTT
TRBV9,NA,NA,TRBJ2-1,CASSATGYNEQFF,TGTGCCAGCAGCGCAACAGGATACAATGAGCAGTTCTTC
TRBV2,TRBD2,few,TRBJ2-5,CASTFGERGVGETQYF,TGTGCCAGCACCTTTGGGGAGCGGGGGGTGGGAGAGACCCAGTACTTC
TRBV5-1,TRBD2,NA,TRBJ2-1,CASSYTSGSYNEQFF,TGCGCCAGCAGCTATACTAGCGGGAGCTACAATGAGCAGTTCTTC
TRBV29-1,TRBD1,NA,TRBJ2-7,CSVERQGNEQYF,TGCAGCGTTGAGAGACAGGGCAACGAGCAGTACTTC
TRBV7-2,TRBD1,few,TRBJ2-2,CASSRTGERAGELFF,TGTGCCAGCAGCCGGACAGGGGAGAGGGCCGGGGAGCTGTTTTTT
TRBV20-1,NA,few,TRBJ2-5,CSARAGETQYF,TGCAGTGCTAGAGCGGGGGAGACCCAGTACTTC
TRBV5-5,TRBD1,once,TRBJ1-2,CASSLAGQRNYGYTF,TGTGCCAGCAGCTTGGCGGGACAGCGAAACTATGGCTACACCTTC
TRBV2,NA,NA,TRBJ1-5,CASSEQGQGNQPQHF,TGTGCCAGCAGTGAACAGGGGCAAGGCAATCAGCCCCAGCATTTT
TRBV28,TRBD1,NA,TRBJ1-1,CASSPSSQGHTEAFF,TGTGCCAGCAGTCCCTCCTCACAGGGGCACACTGAAGCTTTCTTT
TRBV5-1,NA,NA,TRBJ2-3,CASSPSFTDTQYF,TGCGCCAGCAGCCCCTCCTTCACAGATACGCAGTATTTT
TRBV7-9,NA,NA,TRBJ2-3,CASSFQGDTQYF,TGTGCCAGCAGCTTCCAGGGGGATACGCAGTATTTT
TRBV2,NA,NA,TRBJ1-3,CASRTGHSGNTIYF,TGTGCCAGCAGGACAGGTCACTCTGGAAACACCATATATTTT
TRBV7-9,NA,NA,TRBJ1-2,CASSSRQEGAGYTF,TGTGCCAGCAGCTCACGGCAGGAGGGTGCTGGCTACACCTTC
TRBV28,NA,NA,TRBJ1-2,CATGANYGYTF,TGTGCCACCGGAGCTAACTATGGCTACACCTTC
TRBV10-2,NA,few,TRBJ2-5,CASGRGREWSSETQYF,TGCGCCAGCGGTAGGGGGAGGGAGTGGTCCTCGGAGACCCAGTACTTC
TRBV25-1,TRBD2,NA,TRBJ2-7,CASRLAGGYEQYF,TGTGCCAGCAGACTAGCGGGGGGCTACGAGCAGTACTTC
TRBV11-2,NA,NA,TRBJ2-7,CASSLVGGPYEQYF,TGTGCCAGCAGCTTAGTGGGCGGGCCCTACGAGCAGTACTTC
TRBV9,TRBD2,NA,TRBJ2-3,CASSVVGLETDTQYF,TGTGCCAGCAGCGTAGTTGGACTAGAAACAGATACGCAGTATTTT
TRBV2,NA,once,TRBJ1-5,CASGNKGGWRGQPQHF,TGTGCCAGCGGGAATAAGGGCGGCTGGCGGGGTCAGCCCCAGCATTTT
TRBV6-5,TRBD1,NA,TRBJ1-2,CASSRQGLVGGYTF,TGTGCCAGCAGTCGACAGGGTTTAGTTGGCGGCTACACCTTC
TRBV2,TRBD2,NA,TRBJ2-7,CASARGRGSAYEQYF,TGTGCCAGCGCGCGAGGGAGGGGCTCGGCCTACGAGCAGTACTTC
TRBV11-2,TRBD2,NA,TRBJ2-7,CASSPRLAGRYEQYF,TGTGCCAGCAGCCCCAGACTAGCGGGACGCTACGAGCAGTACTTC
TRBV7-9,NA,NA,TRBJ2-7,CASSSLAGANEQYF,TGTGCCAGCAGCTCCCTCGCGGGGGCAAACGAGCAGTACTTC
TRBV29-1,NA,NA,TRBJ1-2,CSVEEGGNYGYTF,TGCAGCGTTGAAGAGGGAGGGAACTATGGCTACACCTTC
TRBV5-1,NA,NA,TRBJ1-1,CASSLSSGLEAFF,TGCGCCAGCAGCCTCTCAAGCGGACTCGAAGCTTTCTTT
TRBV6-6,TRBD1,NA,TRBJ2-3,CASRPTGTGATDTQYF,TGTGCCAGCAGGCCGACCGGGACAGGGGCGACAGATACGCAGTATTTT
TRBV2,TRBD2,NA,TRBJ2-3,CASSPGGTGLGTDTQYF,TGTGCCAGCAGCCCGGGGGGGACGGGTTTGGGCACAGATACGCAGTATTTT
TRBV5-4,TRBD2,NA,TRBJ2-7,CASSRGLAGDYEQYF,TGTGCCAGCAGCCGAGGACTAGCGGGAGACTACGAGCAGTACTTC
TRBV28,NA,NA,TRBJ1-4,CASSWGRDQGKLFF,TGTGCCAGCAGTTGGGGCAGGGATCAAGGGAAACTGTTTTTT
TRBV11-3,TRBD2,few,TRBJ2-7,CASSSRTSGRDEQYF,TGTGCCAGCAGCTCTCGGACTAGCGGGAGGGATGAGCAGTACTTC